This T cell receptor beta chain was recovered during a study of blood T cell repertoires in COVID-19. Germline V gene sequence: CDR1 WSHSY, CDR2 SAAADI. With V trimmed by 4 bases and J by 2 bases, 8 bases remained unmatched. The CDR3 extends over 16 amino acids. The table came from immunoSEQ multiplex PCR; TCRdb's copy has only in-frame clones and leaves some out. This table holds approximately 200,000 clones, roughly 83% found once. Donors were grouped by their self-reported clinical history. Symptom resolution, clearance, or two negative PCRs marked the recovered donors of Cohort 3. This chain connects TRBV10-2 to TRBJ2-3; the match to TRBD2 covers 8 bases. The sequencing sample was made of PBMCs or T cells enriched from blood (not recorded which). The clonotype originates from a woman between 25 and 40 years old who had recovered from COVID-19. The DNA for the CDR3 is TGCGCCAGCAGTGGGCGGGCGGGGGGCCTCACAGATACGCAGTATTTT. Its protein is CASSGRAGGLTDTQYF.